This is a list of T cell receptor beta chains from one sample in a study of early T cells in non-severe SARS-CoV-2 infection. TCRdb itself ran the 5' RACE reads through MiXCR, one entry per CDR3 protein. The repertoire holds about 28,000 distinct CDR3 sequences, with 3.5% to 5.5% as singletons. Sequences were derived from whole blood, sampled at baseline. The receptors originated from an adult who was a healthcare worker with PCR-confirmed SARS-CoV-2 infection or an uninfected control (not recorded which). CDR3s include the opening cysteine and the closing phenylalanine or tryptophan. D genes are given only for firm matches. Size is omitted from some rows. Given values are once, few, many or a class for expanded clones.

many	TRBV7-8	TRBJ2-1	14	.	CASRRDPRSDEQFF	TGTGCCAGCAGGCGGGACCCAAGATCGGATGAGCAGTTCTTC
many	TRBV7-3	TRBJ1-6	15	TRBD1	CASSLQGARDSPLHF	TGTGCCAGCAGCCTACAGGGGGCGCGAGATTCACCCCTCCACTTT
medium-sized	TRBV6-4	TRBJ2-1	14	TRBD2	CASSAGGPYNEQFF	TGTGCCAGCAGTGCGGGAGGGCCCTACAATGAGCAGTTCTTC
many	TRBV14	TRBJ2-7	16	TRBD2	CASSQDPTSGIDEQYF	TGTGCCAGCAGCCAAGACCCCACTAGCGGGATCGACGAGCAGTACTTC
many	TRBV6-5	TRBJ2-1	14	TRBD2	CASNGLAGYNEQFF	TGTGCCAGCAATGGACTAGCGGGCTACAATGAGCAGTTCTTC
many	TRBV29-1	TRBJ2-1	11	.	CSVDAYNEQFF	TGCAGCGTCGACGCCTACAATGAGCAGTTCTTC
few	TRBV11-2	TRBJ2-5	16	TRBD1	CASSLSGQGSQETQYF	TGTGCCAGCAGCTTAAGCGGACAGGGCTCCCAAGAGACCCAGTACTTC
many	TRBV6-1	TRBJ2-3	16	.	CAISRGPPAKADTQYF	TGTGCCATCTCTCGGGGGCCCCCCGCGAAGGCAGATACGCAGTATTTT
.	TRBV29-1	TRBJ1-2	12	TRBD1	CSVEGQNYGYTF	TGCAGCGTGGAGGGACAGAACTATGGCTACACCTTC
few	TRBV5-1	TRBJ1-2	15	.	CASSLEGKASYGYTF	TGCGCCAGCAGCTTGGAGGGGAAAGCTAGCTATGGCTACACCTTC
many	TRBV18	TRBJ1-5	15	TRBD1	CASSPSGGGGQPQHF	TGTGCCAGCTCACCCTCAGGGGGAGGGGGGCAGCCCCAGCATTTT
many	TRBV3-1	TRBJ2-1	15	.	CASSLGPYPYNEQFF	TGTGCCAGCAGCCTTGGTCCGTACCCCTACAATGAGCAGTTCTTC
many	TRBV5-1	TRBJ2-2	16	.	CASSLTPKGNTGELFF	TGCGCCAGCAGCTTGACCCCGAAGGGTAACACCGGGGAGCTGTTTTTT
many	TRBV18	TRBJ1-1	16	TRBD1	CASSPLGSGGNTEAFF	TGTGCCAGCTCACCACTGGGGTCAGGGGGCAACACTGAAGCTTTCTTT
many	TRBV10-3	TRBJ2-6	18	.	CAITASRQGGSGANVLTF	TGTGCCATCACCGCCTCGAGGCAGGGGGGCTCTGGGGCCAACGTCCTGACTTTC
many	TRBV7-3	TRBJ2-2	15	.	CASSSRTRGAGELFF	TGTGCCAGCAGCTCAAGGACCCGAGGGGCCGGGGAGCTGTTTTTT
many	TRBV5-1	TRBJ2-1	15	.	CASSLVFQGSPEQFF	TGCGCCAGCAGCTTGGTCTTTCAGGGGAGCCCGGAGCAGTTCTTC
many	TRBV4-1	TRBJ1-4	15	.	CASSQSGATNEKLFF	TGCGCCAGCAGCCAGTCGGGGGCAACTAATGAAAAACTGTTTTTT
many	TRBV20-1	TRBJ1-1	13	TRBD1	CSARAGGETEAFF	TGCAGTGCTAGAGCAGGGGGGGAGACTGAAGCTTTCTTT
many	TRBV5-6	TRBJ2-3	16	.	CASSLRVRSGADTQYF	TGTGCCAGCAGCTTACGGGTTCGGTCGGGCGCAGATACGCAGTATTTT
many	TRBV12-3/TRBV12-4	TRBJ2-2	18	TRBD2	CASSPHFGTSENTGELFF	TGTGCCAGCAGTCCTCATTTCGGGACTAGCGAGAACACCGGGGAGCTGTTTTTT
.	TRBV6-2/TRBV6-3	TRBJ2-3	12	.	CASSHTTDTQYF	TGTGCCAGCAGCCATACGACAGATACGCAGTATTTT
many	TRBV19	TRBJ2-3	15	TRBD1	CATEELQGARDTQYF	TGTGCCACCGAAGAGTTGCAGGGGGCGAGAGATACGCAGTATTTT
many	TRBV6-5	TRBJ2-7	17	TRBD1	CASSYSYRVDRAYEQYF	TGTGCCAGCAGTTACTCCTATAGGGTGGACAGGGCCTACGAGCAGTACTTC
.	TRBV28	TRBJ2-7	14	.	CASSFRDKGREQYF	TGTGCCAGCAGTTTCCGGGACAAGGGGCGCGAGCAGTACTTC
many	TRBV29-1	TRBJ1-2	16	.	CSVEGITDSFNYGYTF	TGCAGCGTTGAGGGCATAACTGACAGCTTTAACTATGGCTACACCTTC
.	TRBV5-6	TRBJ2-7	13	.	CASSEGSSYEQYF	TGTGCCAGCAGCGAGGGAAGCTCCTACGAGCAGTACTTC
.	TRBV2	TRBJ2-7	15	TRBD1	CASTTGTASSYEQYF	TGTGCCAGCACTACCGGGACAGCTAGCTCCTACGAGCAGTACTTC
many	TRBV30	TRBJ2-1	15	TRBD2	CAHGLAGVSYNEQFF	TGTGCCCACGGACTAGCGGGAGTCTCCTACAATGAGCAGTTCTTC
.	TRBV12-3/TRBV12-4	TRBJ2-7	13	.	CASSFTGQGQQYF	TGTGCCAGCAGTTTCACCGGCCAGGGACAGCAGTACTTC
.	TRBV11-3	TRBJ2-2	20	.	CASSPTMVSGNIPLAGELFF	TGTGCCAGCAGCCCGACAATGGTATCGGGGAACATCCCCCTAGCCGGGGAGCTGTTTTTT
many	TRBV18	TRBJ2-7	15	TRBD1	CASSPGGQGMHEQYF	TGTGCCAGCTCACCAGGGGGACAGGGGATGCACGAGCAGTACTTC
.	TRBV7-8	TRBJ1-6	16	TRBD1	CASSFSGGQGRSPLHF	TGTGCCAGCAGCTTCTCTGGTGGACAGGGACGGTCACCCCTCCACTTT
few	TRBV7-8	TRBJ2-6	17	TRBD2	CASSLGTSGSGANVLTF	TGTGCCAGCAGCTTGGGGACTAGCGGCTCTGGGGCCAACGTCCTGACTTTC
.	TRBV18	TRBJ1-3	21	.	CASSPPVVGTEEANSGNTIYF	TGTGCCAGCTCACCACCGGTTGTTGGAACCGAAGAGGCCAACTCTGGAAACACCATATATTTT
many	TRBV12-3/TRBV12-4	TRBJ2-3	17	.	CASTSPGADGYTDTQYF	TGTGCCAGCACCTCGCCCGGGGCAGACGGTTACACAGATACGCAGTATTTT
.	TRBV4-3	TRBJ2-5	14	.	CASSRTGRQETQYF	TGCGCCAGCAGCCGGACTGGGAGGCAAGAGACCCAGTACTTC
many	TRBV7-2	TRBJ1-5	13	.	CASSRQSNQPQHF	TGTGCCAGCAGTAGACAGTCCAATCAGCCCCAGCATTTT
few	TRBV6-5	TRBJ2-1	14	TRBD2	CASNLAGKYNEQFF	TGTGCCAGCAATCTAGCGGGGAAGTACAATGAGCAGTTCTTC
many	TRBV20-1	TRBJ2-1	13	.	CSANPGYRIEQFF	TGCAGTGCTAACCCGGGGTATAGGATTGAGCAGTTCTTC
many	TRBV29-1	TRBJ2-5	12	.	CSVPLGLETQYF	TGCAGCGTCCCACTAGGGCTTGAGACCCAGTACTTC
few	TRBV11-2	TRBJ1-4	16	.	CASSLGTGPGNEKLFF	TGTGCCAGCAGCCTAGGTACGGGACCTGGGAATGAAAAACTGTTTTTT
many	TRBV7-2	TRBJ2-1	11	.	CASTWFNEQFF	TGTGCCAGCACATGGTTCAATGAGCAGTTCTTC
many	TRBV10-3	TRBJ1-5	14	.	CAIRGEASNQPQHF	TGTGCCATCAGGGGGGAAGCTAGCAATCAGCCCCAGCATTTT
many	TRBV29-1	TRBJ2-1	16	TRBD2	CSGGLAGGWGANEQFF	TGCAGCGGAGGACTAGCGGGAGGTTGGGGCGCCAATGAGCAGTTCTTC
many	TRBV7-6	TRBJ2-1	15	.	CASSQGGTPPNEQFF	TGTGCCAGCAGCCAGGGGGGGACGCCGCCCAATGAGCAGTTCTTC
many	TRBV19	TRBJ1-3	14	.	CASTPVFSGNTIYF	TGTGCCAGTACTCCCGTCTTCTCTGGAAACACCATATATTTT
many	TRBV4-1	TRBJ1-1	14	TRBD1	CASSQRVRTGDAFF	TGCGCCAGCAGCCAGCGGGTGAGGACAGGGGATGCTTTCTTT
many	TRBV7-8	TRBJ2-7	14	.	CASSPSSFSYEQYF	TGTGCCAGCAGCCCCTCGAGCTTCTCCTACGAGCAGTACTTC
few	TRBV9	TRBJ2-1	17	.	CASSANLGQPSYNEQFF	TGTGCCAGCAGCGCCAACCTTGGACAGCCCTCCTACAATGAGCAGTTCTTC